This T cell receptor beta chain was captured by sequencing in a study of regulatory T cells in long-lasting Graves disease. General study results and limits: New patients shared fewer public clonotypes (approximately 1,000) than persistent patients did (roughly 2,600).

Unmatched junction bases numbered 11, after V lost 2 bases and J lost 3 bases. This CDR3 spans 16 amino acids. Germline V gene data show CDR1 as SGHRS and CDR2 as YFSETQ. About this clonotype: Its target is unknown.

Specified time point: newly diagnosed GD, antithyroid drugs for less than 3 months. PBMC RNA served as the TCR library source. Per American Thyroid Association guidelines, Graves' disease was diagnosed. CDR3-region Arm-PCR and iRepertoire HTBI primers produced the TCR beta libraries. TCRdb used MiXCR to reprocess the multiplex PCR reads, holding one entry per CDR3 protein. The sample records about 560,000 distinct CDR3 sequences, about 15% being singletons. The sample was also reused in another study, on T cells in Graves' hyperthyroidism and ophthalmopathy. That source notes: Among thyroid clonotypes expanded above 0.001, most also appeared in blood.

The receptor was derived from a man aged 18 to 29 with Graves disease. Source: peripheral blood mononuclear cells (PBMCs), taken at new diagnosis, from a patient treated with antithyroid drugs. This chain joins TRBV5-1 and TRBJ2-7; 7 bases line up with TRBD1. The CDR3: CASSLAIDRALYEQYF. Written as DNA, the CDR3 is TGCGCCAGCAGCTTAGCCATCGACAGGGCCCTCTACGAGCAGTACTTC. Full variable domain (rest looked up from reference TRBV5-1 and TRBJ2-7): KAGVTQTPRYLIKTRGQQVTLSCSPISGHRSVSWYQQTPGQGLQFLFEYFSETQRNKGNFPGRFSGRQFSNSRSEMNVSTLELGDSALYLCASSLAIDRALYEQYFGPGTRLTVT.